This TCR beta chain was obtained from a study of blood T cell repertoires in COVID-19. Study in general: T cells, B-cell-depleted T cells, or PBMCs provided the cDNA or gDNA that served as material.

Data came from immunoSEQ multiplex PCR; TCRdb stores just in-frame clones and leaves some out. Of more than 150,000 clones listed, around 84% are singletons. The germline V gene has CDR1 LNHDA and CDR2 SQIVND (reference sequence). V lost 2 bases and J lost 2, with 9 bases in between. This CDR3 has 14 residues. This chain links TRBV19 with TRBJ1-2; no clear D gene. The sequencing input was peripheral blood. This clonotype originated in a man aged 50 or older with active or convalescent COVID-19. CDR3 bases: TGTGCCAGTAGTATATCGAGGCAGAACTATGGCTACACCTTC. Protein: CASSISRQNYGYTF.